The clone carrying this T cell receptor (beta chain) has more than one count but fewer than ten. Its specificity is unknown. This entry comes from a study of T cell repertoires in cytomegalovirus infection. Study context: In public TCR beta signatures, there were indications of both CMV infection and matching HLA type.

TCRdb used MiXCR to reprocess the reads, holding one entry per CDR3 protein. The data show some 440,000 distinct CDR3 sequences, approximately 31% seen once. Study outcomes and limitations: Ex vivo responses were dominated by HLA-C-restricted CMV-specific TCR beta clonotypes. Summed frequency of public TCR beta families distinguished CMV carriers with the relevant HLA.

CDR3 length: 17 residues. The ends lost 5 bases at V and 2 bases at J; junction bases unmatched: 7. Germline CDR1 SGHTA, CDR2 FQGNSA. Sequencing input: PBMCs. The origin of this receptor is a human donor in good health (CMV status not recorded). Some clones in this sample may be carry-over from other donors' samples. V gene TRBV7-2 combines with J gene TRBJ2-3; the match to TRBD2 covers 13 bases. CDR3 amino acids: CASSPPTSGGTTDTQYF. For the CDR3, the DNA is TGTGCCAGCAGCCCGCCGACTAGCGGGGGGACCACAGATACGCAGTATTTT.